Listed here are 13 T cell receptor beta chains from one sample, sequenced in a study of graft-versus-host responses after intestinal transplantation. Repertoires were generated with immunoSEQ multiplex PCR, while TCRdb's copy carries only in-frame clones and drops some. In the table there are some 140,000 clones, approximately 90% of which are singletons. Their cognate antigens are unknown. This specimen consisted of unstimulated CD4+ T cells sorted from spleen or lymph node cells, obtained before intestinal transplant. These receptors all come from a human donor who received an intestinal transplant.

The chain couples TRBV6-1 to TRBJ2-3; 8 bases align to TRBD2. Germline CDR1 and CDR2: MNHNS and SASEGT. This CDR3 has 15 amino acids. The V and J ends lost 3 bases and 5 bases, in that order; junction bases with no gene match: 7. The chain's CDR3 is CASSDGGGHEDTQYF. The CDR3 nucleotides are TGTGCCAGCAGTGACGGGGGGGGCCACGAAGATACGCAGTATTTT.

This clone was observed a single time. The V call is TRBV5-1, the J call TRBJ2-3; D tentatively reads TRBD1 or TRBD2 (7 bases each). V was clipped by 3 bases and J by 6 bases, with 17 bases between them. CDR1 and CDR2 from the germline V gene are SGHRS and YFSETQ. The CDR3 has 15 amino acids. This CDR3 is CASSSYPQGGDTQYF. The CDR3 DNA is TGCGCCAGCAGCTCCTACCCTCAGGGGGGGGATACGCAGTATTTT.

The chain carries TRBV6-5 and TRBJ1-1; D is unclear. V was trimmed by 6 bases and J by 10 bases, leaving 18 bases between them. CDR3 size: 13 residues. Looked up from germline, CDR1 is MNHEY and CDR2 is SVGAGI. In DNA, the CDR3 is TGTGCCAGCAGGAGGACTGGGCGCGTATCAGCTTTCTTT. This translates into CASRRTGRVSAFF.

The V call is TRBV11-2, the J call TRBJ2-3; TRBD2 might be the D (6 bases). The CDR3 is made up of 14 amino acids. V gave up 5 bases and J gave up 1 base, with 10 bases separating them. Germline lookup yields CDR1 SGHAT and CDR2 FQNNGV. The CDR3 loop is CASSQGLGTDTQYF. In DNA, the CDR3 is TGTGCCAGCAGCCAGGGACTTGGCACAGATACGCAGTATTTT. The full variable domain, completed using reference TRBV11-2 and TRBJ2-3, is EAGVAQSPRYKIIEKRQSVAFWCNPISGHATLYWYQQILGQGPKLLIQFQNNGVVDDSQLPKDRFSAERLKGVDSTLKIQPAKLEDSAVYLCASSQGLGTDTQYFGPGTRLTVL.

There are a few counts of this clone. V gene TRBV5-4 combines with J gene TRBJ1-6; TRBD1 might be the D (6 bases). The CDR3 covers 14 residues. The germline V gene has CDR1 SGHNT and CDR2 YYREEE (reference sequence). V was cut by 6 bases and J by 6 bases, with 13 bases left in between. The CDR3 bases are TGTGCCAGCACCACAGGGACAACTAATTCACCCCTCCACTTT. It specifies CASTTGTTNSPLHF.

The chain combines TRBV4-2 with TRBJ2-2; D possibly corresponds to TRBD1 (6 bases). Germline CDR1 LGHNA, CDR2 YNFKEQ. Trimming took 1 base from V and 5 from J, leaving 11 bases between them. This CDR3 has 15 residues. The CDR3 loop is CASSQVRGVTGELFF. The DNA of the CDR3 is TGTGCCAGCAGCCAAGTCAGGGGTGTGACCGGGGAGCTGTTTTTT.

The chain carries TRBV5-1 and TRBJ2-3, with TRBD2 as a possible D gene (5 bases). The V end lost 3 bases, the J end lost 1 base, and 12 bases lay between the germline ends. Germline V gene data show CDR1 as SGHRS and CDR2 as YFSETQ. This CDR3 has 15 residues. CDR3 residues: CASSYGLRGTDTQYF. In nucleotides, the CDR3 is TGCGCCAGCAGCTACGGACTGCGGGGCACAGATACGCAGTATTTT.

The V gene is TRBV5-6, the J gene TRBJ1-6; D gene unclear. CDR1 is SGHDT, CDR2 YYEEEE, per germline. Trimming removed 2 bases at V and 0 bases at J, with 9 bases between. This CDR3 has 16 residues. In DNA, the CDR3 is TGTGCCAGCAGCTTAGGTCCGAGCTCCTATAATTCACCCCTCCACTTT. Translated: CASSLGPSSYNSPLHF.

The CDR3 here is CAISARPESMNTEAFF. The CDR3 DNA reads TGTGCCATCAGTGCTAGGCCGGAGAGTATGAACACTGAAGCTTTCTTT. The chain is built from TRBV10-3 and TRBJ1-1; unclear D gene. Per the germline V gene, CDR1 is ENHRY and CDR2 is SYGVKD. The CDR3 is 16 residues long. V was shortened by 4 bases and J by 0 bases, with 15 bases between the two germline ends.

V is TRBV5-1 and J is TRBJ2-1, with a tentative D call TRBD1 (6 bases). The CDR3 spans 15 residues. The germline CDR1 and CDR2 sequences are SGHRS and YFSETQ. V was clipped by 3 bases and J by 2 bases, with 12 bases between them. CDR3 sequence: CASSYGQPTYNEQFF. CDR3 DNA: TGCGCCAGCAGCTACGGACAGCCGACCTACAATGAGCAGTTCTTC.

The chain employs TRBV5-8 and TRBJ1-2; TRBD1 might be the D (5 bases). The V gene's germline CDR1 is SGHTS and CDR2 YDEGEE. Trimming cost V 3 bases and J 1 base, with 16 bases left between them. The CDR3 is made up of 16 amino acids. The CDR3 nucleotides read TGTGCCAGCAGCTCTCTAGGGACGGACAATAACTATGGCTACACCTTC. This translates into CASSSLGTDNNYGYTF.

The chain uses TRBV27 and TRBJ2-6; 9 nucleotides agree with TRBD1. Unmatched junction bases numbered 6, after V lost 5 bases and J lost 1 base. From germline, CDR1 is MNHEY and CDR2 SMNVEV (reference sequence). CDR3 length: 17 residues. This CDR3 is CASSPGTGRSGANVLTF. The CDR3 coding sequence is TGTGCCAGCAGTCCCGGGACAGGGAGATCTGGGGCCAACGTCCTGACTTTC.

This chain links TRBV5-1 with TRBJ2-1; 8 bases align to TRBD2. The CDR3 spans 16 residues. V dropped 4 bases and J dropped 0; count of bases not matched to a gene: 6. Germline V gives CDR1 SGHRS, CDR2 YFSETQ. The DNA of the CDR3 is TGCGCCAGCAGCATTAGCGGGGAAAGCTCCTACAATGAGCAGTTCTTC. Translating it yields CASSISGESSYNEQFF. Full variable domain (outside the CDR3, taken from reference TRBV5-1 and TRBJ2-1): KAGVTQTPRYLIKTRGQQVTLSCSPISGHRSVSWYQQTPGQGLQFLFEYFSETQRNKGNFPGRFSGRQFSNSRSEMNVSTLELGDSALYLCASSISGESSYNEQFFGPGTRLTVL.